This T cell receptor beta chain was recorded in a study of cytomegalovirus exposure and HLA in healthy donors. Researchers ran the PCR with 60 Vbeta and 13 Jbeta primers. Sequencing used immunoSEQ multiplex PCR; TCRdb keeps in-frame clones, though not all of them. The sample contains roughly 100,000 clones, less than 85% of which appear only once. Germline-derived CDR1 and CDR2 are MDHEN and SYDVKM. This CDR3 has 14 amino acids. Trimming left V 5 bases short and J 0 bases short, with 10 bases between. The TCR comes from a middle-aged man in good health and CMV-seropositive. This chain links TRBV28 with TRBJ1-1; D not resolved. The sequenced material came from PBMCs. CDR3 region: CASSLTPMNTEAFF. CDR3 sequence (DNA): TGTGCCAGCAGTCTGACACCTATGAACACTGAAGCTTTCTTT.